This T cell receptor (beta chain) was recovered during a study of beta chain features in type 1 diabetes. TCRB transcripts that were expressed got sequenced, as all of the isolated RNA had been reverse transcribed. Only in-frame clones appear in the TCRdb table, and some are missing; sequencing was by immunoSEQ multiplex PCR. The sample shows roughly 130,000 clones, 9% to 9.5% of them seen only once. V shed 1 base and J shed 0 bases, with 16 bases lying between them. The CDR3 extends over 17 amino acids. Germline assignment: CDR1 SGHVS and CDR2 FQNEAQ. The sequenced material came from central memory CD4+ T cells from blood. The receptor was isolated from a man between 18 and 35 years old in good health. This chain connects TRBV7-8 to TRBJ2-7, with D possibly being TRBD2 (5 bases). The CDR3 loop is CASSLGSGPPGSYEQYF. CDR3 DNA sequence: TGTGCCAGCAGCTTAGGGAGCGGACCGCCGGGCTCCTACGAGCAGTACTTC.